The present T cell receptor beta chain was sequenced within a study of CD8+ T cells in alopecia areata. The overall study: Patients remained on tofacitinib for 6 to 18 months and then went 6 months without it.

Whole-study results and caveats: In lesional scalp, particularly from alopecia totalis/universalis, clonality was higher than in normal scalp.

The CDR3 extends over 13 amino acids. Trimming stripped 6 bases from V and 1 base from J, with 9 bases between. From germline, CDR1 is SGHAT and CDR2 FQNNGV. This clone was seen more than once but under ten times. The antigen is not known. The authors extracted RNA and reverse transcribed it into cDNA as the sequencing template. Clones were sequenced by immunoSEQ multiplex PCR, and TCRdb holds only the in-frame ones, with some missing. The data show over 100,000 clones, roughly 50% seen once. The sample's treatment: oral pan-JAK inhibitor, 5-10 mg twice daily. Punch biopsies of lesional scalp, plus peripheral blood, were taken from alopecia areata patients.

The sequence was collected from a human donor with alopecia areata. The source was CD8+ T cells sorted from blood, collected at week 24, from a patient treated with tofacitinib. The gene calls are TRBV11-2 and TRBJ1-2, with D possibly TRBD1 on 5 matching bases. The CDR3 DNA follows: TGTGCCAGCAGTTCGACAGTTAACTATGGCTACACCTTC. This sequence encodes CASSSTVNYGYTF.